This T cell receptor beta chain was identified in a study of shared clonotypes between healthy human individuals. Across the study: Those who served as donors were a couple of women and three men between the ages of 18 and 49.

Regarding the study as a whole: When compared with the clonotypes that were shared by all four sorted-subset donors, the non-shared clonotypes turned out to have lower generation probabilities. Larger estimated richness was generally recorded for naive subsets relative to memory subsets. Sharing across several donors was seen in around 5.1% of naive CD4 clonotypes.

The assay was immunoSEQ multiplex PCR, and TCRdb's table has in-frame clones only and misses some. The repertoire holds some 2.1 million clones, 93% seen once, with around 1.7% in the top ten. Naive CD8 cells were CD45RO-negative, positively selected for CCR7, excluding terminally differentiated effector memory CD45RA+ cells. With regard to this clone: Its antigen is not identified.

The sequence derives from a man aged 18 to 29 in good health. Some clones in this sample may be carry-over from other donors' samples. The sequenced material came from naive CD8+ T cells from PBMCs.

DNA of the CDR3: TGTGCCAGCAGTAGAAAGGGGGTCCTAGTCGATGAGCAGTTCTTC. Translating it yields CASSRKGVLVDEQFF. This sequence joins TRBV28 and TRBJ2-1; D perhaps matches TRBD1 (6 bases). This CDR3 region has 15 residues. V lost 5 bases and J 8 bases, leaving 19 bases between the germline ends. CDR1 is MDHEN, CDR2 SYDVKM, per germline.